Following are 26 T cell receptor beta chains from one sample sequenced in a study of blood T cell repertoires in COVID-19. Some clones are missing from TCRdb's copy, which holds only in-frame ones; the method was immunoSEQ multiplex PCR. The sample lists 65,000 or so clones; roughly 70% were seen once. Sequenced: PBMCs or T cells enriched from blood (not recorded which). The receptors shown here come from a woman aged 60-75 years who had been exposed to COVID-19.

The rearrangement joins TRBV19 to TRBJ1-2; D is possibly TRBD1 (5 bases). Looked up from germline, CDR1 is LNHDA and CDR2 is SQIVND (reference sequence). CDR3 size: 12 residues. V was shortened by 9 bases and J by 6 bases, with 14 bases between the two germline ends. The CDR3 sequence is CASGGDWHGYTF. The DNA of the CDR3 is TGTGCCAGCGGGGGGGATTGGCATGGCTACACCTTC.

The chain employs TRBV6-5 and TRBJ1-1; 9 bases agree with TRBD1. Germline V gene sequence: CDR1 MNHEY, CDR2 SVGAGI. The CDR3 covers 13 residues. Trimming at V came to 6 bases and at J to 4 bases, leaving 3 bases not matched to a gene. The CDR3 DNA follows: TGTGCCAGCAGGGGGGACAGGGTCACTGAAGCTTTCTTT. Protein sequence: CASRGDRVTEAFF.

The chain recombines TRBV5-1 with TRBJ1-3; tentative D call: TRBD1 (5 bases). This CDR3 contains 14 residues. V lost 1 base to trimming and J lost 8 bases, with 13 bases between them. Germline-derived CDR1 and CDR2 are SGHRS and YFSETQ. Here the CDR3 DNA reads TGCGCCAGCAGCTTGAGGGGCGGGAGTGACACCATATATTTT. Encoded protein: CASSLRGGSDTIYF.

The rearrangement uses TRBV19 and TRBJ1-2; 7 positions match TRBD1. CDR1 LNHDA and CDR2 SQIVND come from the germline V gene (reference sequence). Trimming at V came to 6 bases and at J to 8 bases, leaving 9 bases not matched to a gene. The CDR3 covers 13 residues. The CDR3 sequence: CASRPTGSGGYTF. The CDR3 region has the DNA TGTGCCAGTAGGCCGACAGGGTCGGGCGGCTACACCTTC.

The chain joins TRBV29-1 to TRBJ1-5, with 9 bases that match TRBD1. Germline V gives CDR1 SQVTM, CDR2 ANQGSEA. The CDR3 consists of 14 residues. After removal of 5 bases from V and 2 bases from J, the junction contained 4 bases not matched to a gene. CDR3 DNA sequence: TGCAGCGTTCACACAGGGGGCGGCAATCAGCCCCAGCATTTT. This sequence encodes CSVHTGGGNQPQHF.

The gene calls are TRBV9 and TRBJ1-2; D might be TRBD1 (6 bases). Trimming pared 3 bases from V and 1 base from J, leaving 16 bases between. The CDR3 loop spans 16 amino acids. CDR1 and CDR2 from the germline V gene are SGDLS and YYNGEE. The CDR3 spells CASSGVRDNDNYGYTF. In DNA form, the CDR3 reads TGTGCCAGCAGCGGGGTACGGGACAACGATAACTATGGCTACACCTTC.

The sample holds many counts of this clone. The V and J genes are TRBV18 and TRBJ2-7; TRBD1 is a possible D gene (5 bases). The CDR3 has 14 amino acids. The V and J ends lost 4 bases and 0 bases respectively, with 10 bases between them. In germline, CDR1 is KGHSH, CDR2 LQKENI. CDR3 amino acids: CASSLQGGSYEQYF. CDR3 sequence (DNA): TGTGCCAGCTCACTCCAGGGCGGCTCCTACGAGCAGTACTTC.

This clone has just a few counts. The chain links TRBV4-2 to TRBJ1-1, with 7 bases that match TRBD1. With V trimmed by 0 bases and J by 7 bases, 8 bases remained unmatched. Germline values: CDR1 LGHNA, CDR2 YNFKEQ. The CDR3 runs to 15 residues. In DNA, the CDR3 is TGTGCCAGCAGCCAAGAAGTTAGGGGGCGAGGTGAAGCTTTCTTT. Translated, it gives CASSQEVRGRGEAFF.

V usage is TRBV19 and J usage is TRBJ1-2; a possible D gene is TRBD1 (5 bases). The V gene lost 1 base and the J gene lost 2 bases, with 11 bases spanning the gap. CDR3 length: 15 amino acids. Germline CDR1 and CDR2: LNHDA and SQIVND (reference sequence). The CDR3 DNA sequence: TGTGCCAGTAGTATAGTAGGGGCATTGAACTATGGCTACACCTTC. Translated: CASSIVGALNYGYTF.

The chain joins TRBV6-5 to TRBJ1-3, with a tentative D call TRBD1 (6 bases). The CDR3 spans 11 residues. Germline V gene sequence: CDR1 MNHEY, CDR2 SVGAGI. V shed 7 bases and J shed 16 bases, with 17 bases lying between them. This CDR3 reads CASIFQGSGYF. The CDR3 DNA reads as TGTGCCAGCATTTTCCAGGGGTCAGGGTATTTT.

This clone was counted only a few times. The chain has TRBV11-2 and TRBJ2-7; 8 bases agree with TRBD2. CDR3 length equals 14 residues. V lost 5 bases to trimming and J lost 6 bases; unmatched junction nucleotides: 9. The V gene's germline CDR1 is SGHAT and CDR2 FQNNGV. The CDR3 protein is CASSLREGGIEQYF. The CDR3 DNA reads TGTGCCAGCAGCCTTCGGGAGGGGGGAATCGAGCAGTACTTC.

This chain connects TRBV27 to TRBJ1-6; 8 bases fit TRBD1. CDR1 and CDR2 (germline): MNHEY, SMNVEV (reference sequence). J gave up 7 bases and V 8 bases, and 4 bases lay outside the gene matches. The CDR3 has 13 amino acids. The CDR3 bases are TGTGCCAGCCGACAGGGGCTGAATTCACCCCTCCACTTT. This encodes CASRQGLNSPLHF.

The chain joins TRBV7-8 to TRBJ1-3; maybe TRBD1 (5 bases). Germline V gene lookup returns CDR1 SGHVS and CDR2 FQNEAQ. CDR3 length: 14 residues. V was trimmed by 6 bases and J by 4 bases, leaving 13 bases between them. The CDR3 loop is CASSSKGFGNTIYF. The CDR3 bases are TGTGCCAGCAGTTCCAAGGGGTTCGGAAACACCATATATTTT. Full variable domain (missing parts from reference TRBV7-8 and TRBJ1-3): GAGVSQSPRYKVAKRGQDVALRCDPISGHVSLFWYQQALGQGPEFLTYFQNEAQLDKSGLPSDRFFAERPEGSVSTLKIQRTQQEDSAVYLCASSSKGFGNTIYFGEGSWLTVV.

The CDR3 DNA follows: TGTGCCAGCGGACAGGCAGAGACCCAGTACTTC. It yields the protein CASGQAETQYF. The chain couples TRBV11-2 to TRBJ2-5, with TRBD1 identical over 7 bases. Trimming cost V 8 bases and J 4 bases; bases outside gene matches: 1. This CDR3 spans 11 amino acids. CDR1 and CDR2 from the germline V gene are SGHAT and FQNNGV.

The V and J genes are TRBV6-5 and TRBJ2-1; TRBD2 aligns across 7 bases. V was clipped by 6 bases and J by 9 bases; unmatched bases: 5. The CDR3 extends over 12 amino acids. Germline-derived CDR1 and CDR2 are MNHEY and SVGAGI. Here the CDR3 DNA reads TGTGCCAGCAGGGGCAGGGAGGGTGAGCAGTTCTTC. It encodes CASRGREGEQFF.

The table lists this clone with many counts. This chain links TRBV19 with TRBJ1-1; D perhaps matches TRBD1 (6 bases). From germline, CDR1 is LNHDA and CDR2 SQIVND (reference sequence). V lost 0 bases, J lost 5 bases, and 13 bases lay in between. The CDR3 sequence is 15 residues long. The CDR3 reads CASSIDVQGGTEAFF. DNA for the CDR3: TGTGCCAGTAGTATAGACGTACAGGGAGGGACTGAAGCTTTCTTT.

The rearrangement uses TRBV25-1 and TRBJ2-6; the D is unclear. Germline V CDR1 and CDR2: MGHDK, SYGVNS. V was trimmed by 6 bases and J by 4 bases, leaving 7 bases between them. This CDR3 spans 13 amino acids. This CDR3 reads CASRPGGANVLTF. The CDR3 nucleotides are TGTGCCAGCAGACCCGGGGGGGCCAACGTCCTGACTTTC.

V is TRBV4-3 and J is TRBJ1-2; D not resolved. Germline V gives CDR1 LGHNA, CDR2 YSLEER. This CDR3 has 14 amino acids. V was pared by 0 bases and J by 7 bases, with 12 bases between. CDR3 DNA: TGCGCCAGCAGCCAAGATGACAAGAGCGGTGGCTACACCTTC. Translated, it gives CASSQDDKSGGYTF.

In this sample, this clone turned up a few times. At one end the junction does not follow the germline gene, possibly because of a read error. CDR3 loop: CASSVAAPYEQYF. CDR3 in DNA: TGTGCCAGCAGCGTAGCGGCTCCCTACGAGCAGTACTTC. V and J are TRBV7-8 and TRBJ2-7, with a weak D call TRBD2 (6 bases). The germline gives CDR1 SGHVS, CDR2 FQNEAQ. The CDR3 consists of 13 residues.

CDR3 sequence: CASSPGLDTQYF. The CDR3 nucleotides read TGTGCCAGCAGTCCCGGACTTGATACGCAGTATTTT. The chain is built from TRBV28 and TRBJ2-3, with D perhaps TRBD2 (5 bases). V was clipped by 5 bases and J by 6 bases, with 9 bases between them. Germline V CDR1 and CDR2: MDHEN, SYDVKM. The CDR3 is made up of 12 amino acids.

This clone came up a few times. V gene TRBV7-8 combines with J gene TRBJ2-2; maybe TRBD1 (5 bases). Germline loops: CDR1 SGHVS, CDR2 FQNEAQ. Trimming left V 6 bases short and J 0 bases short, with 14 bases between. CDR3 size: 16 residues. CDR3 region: CASSPFRVANTGELFF. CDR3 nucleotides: TGTGCCAGCAGTCCCTTCAGGGTGGCGAACACCGGGGAGCTGTTTTTT.

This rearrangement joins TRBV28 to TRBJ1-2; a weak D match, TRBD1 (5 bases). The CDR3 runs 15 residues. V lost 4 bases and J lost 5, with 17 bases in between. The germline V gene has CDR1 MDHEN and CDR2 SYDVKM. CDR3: CASSSWGLQGYGYTF. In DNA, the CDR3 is TGTGCCAGCAGTTCTTGGGGACTGCAAGGGTATGGCTACACCTTC.

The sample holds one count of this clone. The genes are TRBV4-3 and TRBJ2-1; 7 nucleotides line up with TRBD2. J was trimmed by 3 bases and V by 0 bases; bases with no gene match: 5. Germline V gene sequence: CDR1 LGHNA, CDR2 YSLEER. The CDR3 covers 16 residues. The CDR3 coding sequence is TGCGCCAGCAGCCAAGATATGGGGACTAACTACAATGAGCAGTTCTTC. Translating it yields CASSQDMGTNYNEQFF.

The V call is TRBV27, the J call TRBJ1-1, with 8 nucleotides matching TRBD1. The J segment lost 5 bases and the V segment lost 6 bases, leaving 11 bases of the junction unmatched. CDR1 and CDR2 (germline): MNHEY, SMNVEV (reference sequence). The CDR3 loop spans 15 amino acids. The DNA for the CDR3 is TGTGCCAGCAGCCATAGACAGACAGGGGTGACTGAAGCTTTCTTT. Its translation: CASSHRQTGVTEAFF.

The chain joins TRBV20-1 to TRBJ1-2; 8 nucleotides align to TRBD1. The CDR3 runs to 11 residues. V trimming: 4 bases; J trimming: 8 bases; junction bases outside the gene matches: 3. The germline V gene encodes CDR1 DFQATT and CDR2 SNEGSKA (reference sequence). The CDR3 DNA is TGCAGTGCTAAGACAGGGGAAGGCTACACCTTC. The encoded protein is CSAKTGEGYTF.

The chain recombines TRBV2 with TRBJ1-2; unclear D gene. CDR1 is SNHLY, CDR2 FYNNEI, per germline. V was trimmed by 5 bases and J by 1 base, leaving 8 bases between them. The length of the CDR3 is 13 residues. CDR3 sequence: CASSRSLNYGYTF. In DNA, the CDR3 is TGTGCCAGCAGTCGGAGCCTTAACTATGGCTACACCTTC. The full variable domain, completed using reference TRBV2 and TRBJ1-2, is EPEVTQTPSHQVTQMGQEVILRCVPISNHLYFYWYRQILGQKVEFLVSFYNNEISEKSEIFDDQFSVERPDGSNFTLKIRSTKLEDSAMYFCASSRSLNYGYTFGSGTRLTVV.